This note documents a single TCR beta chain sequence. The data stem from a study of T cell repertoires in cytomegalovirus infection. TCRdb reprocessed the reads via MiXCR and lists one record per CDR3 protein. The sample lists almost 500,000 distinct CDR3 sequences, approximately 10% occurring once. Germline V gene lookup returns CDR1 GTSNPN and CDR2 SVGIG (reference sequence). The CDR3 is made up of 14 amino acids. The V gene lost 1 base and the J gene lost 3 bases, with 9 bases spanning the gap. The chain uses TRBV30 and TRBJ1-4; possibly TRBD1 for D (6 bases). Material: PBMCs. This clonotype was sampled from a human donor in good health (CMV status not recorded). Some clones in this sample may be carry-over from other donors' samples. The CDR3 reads CAWSGSGANEKLFF. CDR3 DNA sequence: TGTGCCTGGAGTGGATCAGGGGCTAATGAAAAACTGTTTTTT. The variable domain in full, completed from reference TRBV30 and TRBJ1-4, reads SQTIHQWPATLVQPVGSPLSLECTVEGTSNPNLYWYRQAAGRGLQLLFYSVGIGQISSEVPQNLSASRPQDRQFILSSKKLLLSDSGFYLCAWSGSGANEKLFFGSGTQLSVL.